This T cell receptor (beta chain) derives from a study of T cell repertoires in cytomegalovirus infection. Overall study: Carrying CMV and the relevant HLA type showed in public TCR beta signatures.

TCRdb reprocessed the reads via MiXCR and lists one record per CDR3 protein. The sample yields 250,000 or so distinct CDR3 sequences, approximately 17% seen once. Findings of the study overall: In two of eight donors, the top clonotype was HLA-C-restricted CMV-specific. Frequencies of public TCR beta families were cumulated, and this identified carriers of CMV plus the relevant HLA.

Ten or more counts support this clonotype. Antigen specificity is unknown. The germline CDR1 and CDR2 sequences are SGHVS and FNYEAQ. This CDR3 region has 13 residues. V gave up 1 base and J gave up 1 base, with 4 bases separating them. The source is a human donor in good health (CMV status not recorded). Some clones in this sample may be carry-over from other donors' samples. The chain recombines TRBV7-6 with TRBJ1-1; D call uncertain. The sample was CD8+ T cells from PBMCs. In DNA form, the CDR3 reads TGTGCCAGCAGCTTAGAATCGAACACTGAAGCTTTCTTT. Residues: CASSLESNTEAFF.